Listed here is a single T cell receptor beta chain. Its antigen remains unidentified. The CDR3 has 17 residues. Per the germline V gene, CDR1 is SGHVS and CDR2 is FNYEAQ. The sample comes from a study of T cells expressing NK-cell markers. Study background: Researchers got TCR beta repertoires out of sorted CD3+CD56+NKG2C+, CD3+CD56+NKG2C- and CD3+CD56-NKG2C+ T cells. Of eight sequenced donors, seven were HCMV-seropositive and one HCMV-seronegative.

Study findings and constraints: In about 6 donors, dominant CD3+CD56+NKG2C+ clones formed roughly 1.0-7.5% of CD8+ cells. These same clonotypes (in several donors) also led the CD3+CD56-NKG2C+ fraction.

After re-calling the 5' RACE reads, TCRdb lists one entry per CDR3 protein, DNA absent. This sample's table has some 600,000 distinct CDR3 sequences. The chain joins TRBV7-6 to TRBJ2-3; TCRdb calls TRBD2, which cannot be checked without DNA. Material: blood T cells: a sorted CD56 or NKG2C T cell subset, CD4+ or CD8+ T cells, or bulk PBMC T cells (not recorded which). The receptor was isolated from a man between 18 and 35 years old in good health. Here the CDR3 reads CASSPGSTSGRTDTQYF. The full variable domain, with the rest looked up from reference TRBV7-6 and TRBJ2-3, is GAGVSQSPRYKVTKRGQDVALRCDPISGHVSLYWYRQALGQGPEFLTYFNYEAQQDKSGLPNDRFSAERPEGSISTLTIQRTEQRDSAMYRCASSPGSTSGRTDTQYFGPGTRLTVL.